This T cell receptor (beta chain) comes out of a study of blood T cells in healthy people across ages. The study's findings and limits: Diversity estimates drawn from one million T cells were deemed underestimates.

Turning to this clonotype: Its antigen is not identified.

The CDR3 is 16 residues long. V lost 4 bases to trimming and J lost 0 bases, with 14 bases between them. Looked up from germline, CDR1 is SGHDN and CDR2 is FVKESK. It was with a sample-barcoded 5' primer and a J-beta primer mix that a second PCR of roughly 7 to 12 cycles was run. TCRdb itself ran the 5' RACE reads through MiXCR, one entry per CDR3 protein. In the table there are about 1.8 million distinct CDR3 sequences, about 50% of which are singletons. The TCR was taken from a woman in her thirties or forties in good health. Sequencing input: blood. The chain uses TRBV14 and TRBJ2-3; D is uncertain. CDR3 protein: CASSRGPLGSTDTQYF. CDR3 in DNA: TGTGCCAGCAGCCGAGGCCCCCTAGGAAGCACAGATACGCAGTATTTT.